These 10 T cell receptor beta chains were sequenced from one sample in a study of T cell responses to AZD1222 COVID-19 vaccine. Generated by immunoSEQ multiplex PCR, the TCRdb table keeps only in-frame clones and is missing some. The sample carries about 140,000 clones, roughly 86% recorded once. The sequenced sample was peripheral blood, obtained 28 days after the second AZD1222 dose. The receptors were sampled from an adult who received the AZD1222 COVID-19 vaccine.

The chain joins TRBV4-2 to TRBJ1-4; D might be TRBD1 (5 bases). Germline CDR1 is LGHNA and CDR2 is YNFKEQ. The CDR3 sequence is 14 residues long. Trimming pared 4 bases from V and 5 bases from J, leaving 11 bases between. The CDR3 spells CASSRRDGNEKLFF. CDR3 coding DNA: TGTGCCAGCAGCCGCCGGGACGGAAATGAAAAACTGTTTTTT.

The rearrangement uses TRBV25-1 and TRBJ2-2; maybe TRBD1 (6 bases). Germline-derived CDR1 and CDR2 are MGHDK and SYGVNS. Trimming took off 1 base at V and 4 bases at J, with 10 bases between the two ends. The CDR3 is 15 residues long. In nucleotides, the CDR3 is TGTGCCAGCAGTGAATTTATCAGGGGCACCGGGGAGCTGTTTTTT. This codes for CASSEFIRGTGELFF.

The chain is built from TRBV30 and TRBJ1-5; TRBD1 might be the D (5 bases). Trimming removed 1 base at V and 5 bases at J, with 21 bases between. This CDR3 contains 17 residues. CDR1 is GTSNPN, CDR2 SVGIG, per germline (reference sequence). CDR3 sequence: CAWSDKGGTGLDQPQHF. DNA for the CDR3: TGTGCCTGGAGTGATAAGGGTGGGACTGGACTCGATCAGCCCCAGCATTTT.

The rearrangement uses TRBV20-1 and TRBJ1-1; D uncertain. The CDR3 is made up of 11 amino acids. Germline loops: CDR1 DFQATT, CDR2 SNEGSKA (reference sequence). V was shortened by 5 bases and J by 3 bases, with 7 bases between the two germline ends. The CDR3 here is CSASPYTEAFF. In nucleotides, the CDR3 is TGCAGTGCTTCTCCGTACACTGAAGCTTTCTTT.

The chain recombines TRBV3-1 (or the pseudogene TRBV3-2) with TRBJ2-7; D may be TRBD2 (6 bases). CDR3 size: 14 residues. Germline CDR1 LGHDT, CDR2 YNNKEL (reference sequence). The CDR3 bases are TGTAATGGTCGGATGCTGGCGGCGGGATGGGAGCAGTACTTC. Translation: CNGRMLAAGWEQYF.

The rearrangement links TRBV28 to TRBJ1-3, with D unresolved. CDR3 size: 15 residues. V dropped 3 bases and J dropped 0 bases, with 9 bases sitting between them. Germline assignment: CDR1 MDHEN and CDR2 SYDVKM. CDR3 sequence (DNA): TGTGCCAGCAGTTTCGGGATCCACTCTGGAAACACCATATATTTT. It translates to CASSFGIHSGNTIYF.

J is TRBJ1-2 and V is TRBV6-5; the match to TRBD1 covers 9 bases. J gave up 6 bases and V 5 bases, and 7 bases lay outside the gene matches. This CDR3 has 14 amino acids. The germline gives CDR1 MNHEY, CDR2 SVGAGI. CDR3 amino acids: CASSRTGVWDGYTF. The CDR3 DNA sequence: TGTGCCAGCAGTCGGACAGGGGTTTGGGATGGCTACACCTTC.

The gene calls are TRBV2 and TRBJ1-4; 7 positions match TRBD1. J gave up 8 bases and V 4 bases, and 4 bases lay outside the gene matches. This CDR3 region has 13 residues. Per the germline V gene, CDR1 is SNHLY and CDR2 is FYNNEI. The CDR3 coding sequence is TGTGCCAGCAGTGGACAGGGAGCCGAAAAACTGTTTTTT. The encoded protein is CASSGQGAEKLFF.

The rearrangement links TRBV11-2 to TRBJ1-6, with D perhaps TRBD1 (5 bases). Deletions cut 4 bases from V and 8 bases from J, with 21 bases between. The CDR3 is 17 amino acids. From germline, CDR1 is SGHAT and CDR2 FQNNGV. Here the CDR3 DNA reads TGTGCCAGCAGCTCCTACCTCGGGGGGAATGAAGATTCACCCCTCCACTTT. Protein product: CASSSYLGGNEDSPLHF.

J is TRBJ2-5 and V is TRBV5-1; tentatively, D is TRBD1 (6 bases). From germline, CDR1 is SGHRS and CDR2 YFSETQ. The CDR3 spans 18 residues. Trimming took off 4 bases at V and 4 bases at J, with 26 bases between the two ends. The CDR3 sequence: CASSPFAARGPKGETQYF. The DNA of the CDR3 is TGCGCCAGCAGCCCCTTCGCCGCCAGGGGACCGAAGGGAGAGACCCAGTACTTC.